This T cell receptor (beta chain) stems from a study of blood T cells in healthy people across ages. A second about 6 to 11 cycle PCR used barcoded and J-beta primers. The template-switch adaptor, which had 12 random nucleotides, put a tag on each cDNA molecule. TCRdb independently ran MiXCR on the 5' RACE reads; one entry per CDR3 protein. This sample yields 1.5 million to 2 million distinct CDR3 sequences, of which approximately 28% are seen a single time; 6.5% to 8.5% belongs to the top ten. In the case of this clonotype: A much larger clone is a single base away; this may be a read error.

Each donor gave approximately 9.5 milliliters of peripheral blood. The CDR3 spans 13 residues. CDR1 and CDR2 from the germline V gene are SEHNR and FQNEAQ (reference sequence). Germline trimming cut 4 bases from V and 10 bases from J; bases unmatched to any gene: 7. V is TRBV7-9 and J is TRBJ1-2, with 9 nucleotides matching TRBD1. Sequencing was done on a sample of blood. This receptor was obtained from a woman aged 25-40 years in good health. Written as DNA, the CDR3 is TGTGCCAGCAGCTCGGACAGGGGTAATGACTACACCTTC. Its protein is CASSSDRGNDYTF. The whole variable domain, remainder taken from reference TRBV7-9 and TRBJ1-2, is DTGVSQNPRHKITKRGQNVTFRCDPISEHNRLYWYRQTLGQGPEFLTYFQNEAQLEKSRLLSDRFSAERPKGSFSTLEIQRTEQGDSAMYLCASSSDRGNDYTFGSGTRLTVV.